This T cell receptor (beta chain) was captured by sequencing in a study of T cells in Graves' hyperthyroidism and ophthalmopathy. As for the study in general: Upon initial diagnosis and before any treatment, peripheral blood was collected.

For Graves' hyperthyroidism to be stable, ophthalmopathy could not progress within 18 months. Exclusion of a patient resulted from uncontrolled infection, other autoimmune disease, pregnancy or lactation. The diagnostic basis comprised clinical symptoms, serum thyroxine and TRAb, thyroid ultrasound and orbital computed tomography. This clonotype has more than one count but fewer than ten. Amplification of TCR beta CDR3 regions was performed using RNA transcripts as template. TCR CDR3 underwent first-round RT-PCR with the HTBI primer set. A single record per CDR3 protein comes from TCRdb applying MiXCR to the multiplex PCR reads. Seen here are about 290,000 distinct CDR3 sequences, roughly 13% observed once, and the top ten hold around 8%. Deletions cut 6 bases from V and 1 base from J, with 15 bases between. The CDR3 loop spans 15 amino acids. The germline CDR1 and CDR2 sequences are MNHEY and SVGEGT.

The TCR sequence derives from a woman between 40 and 55 years old with Graves' hyperthyroidism. The sequenced sample consisted of blood. The chain couples TRBV6-2 or TRBV6-3 to TRBJ1-1, with D unclear. The CDR3 is CASSLYGVANTEAFF. CDR3 in DNA: TGTGCCAGCAGCCTATACGGGGTGGCGAACACTGAAGCTTTCTTT.